Below are 11 T cell receptor beta chains sequenced from a single sample in a study of vaccination and CD4 T cells after COVID-19. The treatment here: approximately 9-day PBMC culture with coronavirus spike peptide pools or control peptides (ViraFEST assay). Their specific antigens are unknown. The Oncomine TCR Beta short-read assay generated sequence data from the DNA of cultured CD4+ T cells. TCRdb passed the PCR reads through MiXCR, listing each CDR3 protein once. The sample contains over 20,000 distinct CDR3 sequences, 40% to 50% of which appear only once. Material for sequencing was CD4+ T cells from blood, cultured in vitro. Receptors originate from a human donor who had recovered from COVID-19.

The chain has TRBV6-1 and TRBJ2-7; 7 bases map to TRBD2. Germline V gene sequence: CDR1 MNHNS, CDR2 SASEGT. The CDR3 runs 15 residues. V shed 7 bases, J shed 1 base, and the junction held 10 bases outside the gene matches. The CDR3 bases are TGTGCCAGCATTCGGGCTAGCGGCTCATCCTACGAGCAGTACTTC. Protein sequence: CASIRASGSSYEQYF.

The genes are TRBV5-1 and TRBJ2-7; D may be TRBD1 or TRBD2 (5 bases each). The V and J ends lost 0 bases and 4 bases respectively, with 11 bases between them. The germline CDR1 and CDR2 sequences are SGHRS and YFSETQ. This CDR3 has 14 amino acids. The CDR3: CASSLGVGGYEQYF. For the CDR3, the DNA is TGCGCCAGCAGCTTGGGAGTTGGGGGATACGAGCAGTACTTC.

The chain joins TRBV28 to TRBJ2-3; no clear D gene. CDR3 size: 14 residues. Germline CDR1 and CDR2: MDHEN and SYDVKM. The V and J ends lost 5 bases and 2 bases respectively, with 11 bases between them. The CDR3, as DNA: TGTGCCAGCAGTGACGGGTCCTTCACAGATACGCAGTATTTT. This translates into CASSDGSFTDTQYF.

This clonotype was seen more than once but under ten times. One end of the junction is discordant with germline, which a read error may explain. The rearrangement joins TRBV6-1 to TRBJ1-2; D possibly corresponds to TRBD1 (6 bases). Per the germline V gene, CDR1 is MNHNS and CDR2 is SASEGT. This CDR3 comprises 13 residues. The DNA for the CDR3 is TGTGCCAGCAGTAAAGCAGGGGACTGGGGCTACACCTTC. This translates into CASSKAGDWGYTF.

The rearrangement joins TRBV20-1 to TRBJ1-1, with D uncertain. V lost 7 bases to trimming and J lost 7 bases, with 19 bases between them. CDR1 is DFQATT and CDR2 is SNEGSKA in the germline V gene (reference sequence). The CDR3 has 13 residues. CDR3 protein: CSGPASRWSEAFF. The CDR3 DNA is TGCAGTGGGCCAGCGAGCAGGTGGAGTGAAGCTTTCTTT.

The chain is built from TRBV7-9 and TRBJ2-7, with 9 positions matching TRBD2. Per germline, CDR1 SEHNR and CDR2 FQNEAQ (reference sequence). This CDR3 has 18 amino acids. Germline trimming cut 3 bases from V and 2 bases from J; bases unmatched to any gene: 14. This chain's CDR3 is CASSFFGGRATRPYEQYF. In nucleotides, the CDR3 is TGTGCCAGCAGCTTTTTCGGCGGGAGGGCCACTCGACCCTACGAGCAGTACTTC.

This clonotype occurred a few times. J is TRBJ1-1 and V is TRBV7-9; 8 bases are a match to TRBD1. Looked up from germline, CDR1 is SEHNR and CDR2 is FQNEAQ (reference sequence). This CDR3 is built from 14 residues. Trimming removed 5 bases from V and 5 bases from J; junction bases left unmatched: 7. The CDR3: CASSLDRGWTEAFF. The CDR3 nucleotides read TGTGCCAGCAGCCTTGACAGGGGTTGGACTGAAGCTTTCTTT.

The V gene is TRBV7-2, the J gene TRBJ2-1, with 10 bases lining up with TRBD2. The germline V gene encodes CDR1 SGHTA and CDR2 FQGNSA. V lost 3 bases and J lost 8; bases outside the gene matches: 7. The CDR3 spans 15 residues. CDR3 in amino acids: CASSFPGTSEDEQFF. In nucleotides, the CDR3 is TGTGCCAGCAGCTTCCCCGGGACTAGCGAAGATGAGCAGTTCTTC.

J is TRBJ2-3 and V is TRBV19, with 7 bases identical to TRBD2. Germline V CDR1 and CDR2: LNHDA, SQIVND (reference sequence). Losses at the gene ends were 6 bases for V and 4 bases for J; bases not matched to a gene: 16. This CDR3 contains 17 residues. The CDR3 nucleotides are TGTGCCAGTAGCTTTATGATGGTCCGCGGGAGCGCAGATACGCAGTATTTT. This codes for CASSFMMVRGSADTQYF.

This CDR3 reads CASSLEQPNYGYTF. For the CDR3, the DNA is TGTGCCAGCAGTTTGGAACAACCAAACTATGGCTACACCTTC. The V and J genes are TRBV28 and TRBJ1-2; D is ambiguous. The CDR3 covers 14 residues. V dropped 3 bases and J dropped 2 bases, with 10 bases sitting between them. Germline V lookup: CDR1 MDHEN, CDR2 SYDVKM.

The chain has TRBV4-1 and TRBJ2-3, with no clear D. Trimming took 2 bases from V and 0 from J, leaving 9 bases between them. Germline V gives CDR1 MGHRA, CDR2 YSYEKL. CDR3 length: 15 residues. In DNA form, the CDR3 reads TGCGCCAGCAGCCAAACTCAGACTAGCACAGATACGCAGTATTTT. It encodes CASSQTQTSTDTQYF.